The 6 T cell receptor beta chains in this list originate from one sample, sequenced in a study of shared clonotypes between healthy human individuals. Method: immunoSEQ multiplex PCR; TCRdb's copy keeps in-frame clones and lacks some. The profile covers fewer than 2.5 million clones, with roughly 93% appearing a single time and 0.35% to 0.45% taken by the ten largest. Specimen: naive CD4+ T cells from PBMCs. Subset here: CD45RA+ positively selected. The receptors shown here come from a young man in good health. Some clones in this sample may be carry-over from other donors' samples.

The chain has TRBV19 and TRBJ2-7; D perhaps matches TRBD1 (5 bases). The CDR3 extends over 14 amino acids. From germline, CDR1 is LNHDA and CDR2 SQIVND (reference sequence). V was shortened by 3 bases and J by 4 bases, with 13 bases between the two germline ends. The CDR3 region has the DNA TGTGCCAGTAGTATGACCGCCCCAGGGTACGAGCAGTACTTC. Its translation is CASSMTAPGYEQYF.

The chain is built from TRBV29-1 and TRBJ2-3; D possibly corresponds to TRBD2 (6 bases). The germline gives CDR1 SQVTM, CDR2 ANQGSEA. V was shortened by 4 bases and J by 8 bases, with 19 bases between the two germline ends. CDR3 length: 14 amino acids. The CDR3 sequence: CSVVLASIVGTQYF. The CDR3, as DNA: TGCAGCGTTGTGCTAGCGTCGATTGTCGGTACGCAGTATTTT.

The chain combines TRBV14 with TRBJ2-5; no definite D call. Between the trimmed V and J ends, which lost 4 bases and 5 bases, there was a span of 11 bases. The CDR3 runs 13 residues. Germline CDR1 SGHDN, CDR2 FVKESK. The CDR3 is CASSPSIRETQYF. CDR3 coding DNA: TGTGCCAGCAGCCCCAGCATTCGGGAGACCCAGTACTTC. Variable domain in full (rest from reference TRBV14 and TRBJ2-5): EAGVTQFPSHSVIEKGQTVTLRCDPISGHDNLYWYRRVMGKEIKFLLHFVKESKQDESGMPNNRFLAERTGGTYSTLKVQPAELEDSGVYFCASSPSIRETQYFGPGTRLLVL.

The genes are TRBV11-3 and TRBJ2-7; 8 nucleotides match TRBD2. The CDR3 has 15 amino acids. J lost 1 base, V lost 4 bases, and 6 bases had no gene match. Looked up from germline, CDR1 is SGHNT and CDR2 is YENEEA. CDR3 sequence: CASSSGGALSYEQYF. Written as DNA, the CDR3 is TGTGCCAGCAGCTCGGGGGGGGCCCTTTCCTACGAGCAGTACTTC.

This chain uses TRBV10-3 with TRBJ2-1; 10 bases align to TRBD1. The V segment lost 6 bases and the J segment 6 bases; nucleotides outside the gene matches: 8. This CDR3 has 15 amino acids. CDR1 ENHRY and CDR2 SYGVKD come from the germline V gene. DNA for the CDR3: TGTGCCATCAGGAAGACAGGGGGCGCAGGCAATGAGCAGTTCTTC. Its translation: CAIRKTGGAGNEQFF.

The chain uses TRBV4-3 and TRBJ2-7; tentative D call: TRBD1 (6 bases). Looked up from germline, CDR1 is LGHNA and CDR2 is YSLEER. Trimming cost V 1 base and J 5 bases, with 15 bases left between them. The CDR3 is 15 amino acids. The CDR3: CASSQVDRTGHEQYF. In DNA form, the CDR3 reads TGCGCCAGCAGCCAAGTTGACAGGACCGGCCACGAGCAGTACTTC.